This T cell receptor (beta chain) was retrieved from a study of cytomegalovirus exposure and HLA in healthy donors. Findings and limits, study-wide: As a later analysis showed, a missense DCLRE1C variant was linked to trimming of TCR beta V- and J-genes.

Concerning this clone itself: Its antigen is as yet unknown.

Use of 60 Vbeta and 13 Jbeta primers characterized the PCR. Produced via immunoSEQ multiplex PCR; TCRdb's table is partial and in-frame only. The table lists 130,000 or so clones. CDR1 and CDR2 (germline): MDHEN, SYDVKM. The CDR3 covers 14 residues. V was clipped by 4 bases and J by 4 bases, with 11 bases between them. J is TRBJ1-5 and V is TRBV28; no definite D call. Sample: PBMCs. The TCR comes from a woman aged 40 to 50 in good health and CMV-seropositive. The CDR3 reads CASSSPPGNQPQHF. The DNA of the CDR3 is TGTGCCAGCAGTTCCCCCCCGGGGAATCAGCCCCAGCATTTT.